The 4 T cell receptor beta chains given below trace back to one sample, sequenced in a study of T cell responses to AZD1222 COVID-19 vaccine. Clones were sequenced by immunoSEQ multiplex PCR, and TCRdb holds only the in-frame ones, with some missing. In the table there are about 170,000 clones, 87% of which are singletons. The sample in question was peripheral blood, obtained 28 days after the second AZD1222 dose. Source of these receptors: an adult who received the AZD1222 COVID-19 vaccine.

V is TRBV7-9 and J is TRBJ2-6, with D possibly matching TRBD1 (6 bases). The CDR3 has 16 amino acids. Trimming took 4 bases from V and 3 from J, leaving 13 bases between them. CDR1 is SEHNR and CDR2 is FQNEAQ in the germline V gene (reference sequence). CDR3 in DNA: TGTGCCAGCAGCTCGTTAACAGGGTTTGGGGCCAACGTCCTGACTTTC. Protein: CASSSLTGFGANVLTF.

The V gene is TRBV4-1, the J gene TRBJ1-5; D unresolved. V dropped 2 bases and J dropped 1 base, with 18 bases sitting between them. Germline V lookup: CDR1 MGHRA, CDR2 YSYEKL. The CDR3 covers 18 residues. This chain's CDR3 is CASSQIIGKRESNQPQHF. Here the CDR3 DNA reads TGCGCCAGCAGCCAAATCATCGGAAAAAGGGAAAGCAATCAGCCCCAGCATTTT.

The chain recombines TRBV7-8 with TRBJ1-3; no reliable D call. The CDR3 sequence is 16 residues long. V dropped 3 bases and J dropped 0 bases, with 12 bases sitting between them. The germline V gene has CDR1 SGHVS and CDR2 FQNEAQ. The CDR3 here is CASSFLRSTSGNTIYF. As DNA, the CDR3 is TGTGCCAGCAGCTTCCTGAGGTCTACCTCTGGAAACACCATATATTTT.

V usage is TRBV11-2 and J usage is TRBJ1-5; D unresolved. CDR1 is SGHAT, CDR2 FQNNGV, per germline. The CDR3 sequence is 12 residues long. With 2 bases removed from V and 5 bases from J, the gap between germline ends came to 4 bases. The DNA for the CDR3 is TGTGCCAGCAGCTTAACGGATCAGCCCCAGCATTTT. This encodes CASSLTDQPQHF. Filled out from reference TRBV11-2 and TRBJ1-5, the complete variable domain reads EAGVAQSPRYKIIEKRQSVAFWCNPISGHATLYWYQQILGQGPKLLIQFQNNGVVDDSQLPKDRFSAERLKGVDSTLKIQPAKLEDSAVYLCASSLTDQPQHFGDGTRLSIL.